These 29 T cell receptor beta chains came from one sample sequenced in a study of blood T cell repertoires in COVID-19. Produced via immunoSEQ multiplex PCR; TCRdb's table is partial and in-frame only. Of under 250,000 clones in the sample, 70% to 90% were seen once. The sequencing sample was made of peripheral blood. Receptor source: a man aged 18 to 29 with active or convalescent COVID-19.

This chain links TRBV28 with TRBJ2-7, with TRBD1 matching over 7 bases. V trimming: 4 bases; J trimming: 3 bases; junction bases outside the gene matches: 3. This CDR3 has 13 residues. CDR1 and CDR2 (germline): MDHEN, SYDVKM. The CDR3 reads CASSSGQIYEQYF. The DNA of the CDR3 is TGTGCCAGCAGTTCGGGACAGATCTACGAGCAGTACTTC. The full variable domain, completed using reference TRBV28 and TRBJ2-7, is DVKVTQSSRYLVKRTGEKVFLECVQDMDHENMFWYRQDPGLGLRLIYFSYDVKMKEKGDIPEGYSVSREKKERFSLILESASTNQTSMYLCASSSGQIYEQYFGPGTRLTVT.

V usage is TRBV3-1 (or the pseudogene TRBV3-2) and J usage is TRBJ1-1; 7 bases match TRBD1. Germline V lookup: CDR1 LGHDT, CDR2 YNNKEL (reference sequence). The CDR3 is 15 residues long. The J segment lost 3 bases and the V segment lost 1 base, leaving 5 bases of the junction unmatched. The CDR3 DNA sequence: TGTGCCAGCAGCCAAGGCGTAACAGGGGACACTGAAGCTTTCTTT. Translated, it gives CASSQGVTGDTEAFF.

The V gene is TRBV6-2 or TRBV6-3, the J gene TRBJ2-3; D may be TRBD2 (6 bases). The V gene's germline CDR1 is MNHEY and CDR2 SVGEGT. The CDR3 runs 19 residues. Trimming left V 2 bases short and J 2 bases short, with 23 bases between. The chain's CDR3 is CASSYLRGREKRATDTQYF. DNA of the CDR3: TGTGCCAGCAGTTACCTTAGGGGCCGGGAGAAACGGGCCACAGATACGCAGTATTTT.

V gene TRBV7-2 combines with J gene TRBJ2-1, with D unclear. The CDR3 spans 13 residues. V lost 2 bases, J lost 9 bases, and 11 bases lay in between. Germline lookup yields CDR1 SGHTA and CDR2 FQGNSA. The CDR3, as DNA: TGTGCCAGCAGCTTATCCACAGTCGGTGAGCAGTTCTTC. It translates to CASSLSTVGEQFF.

V and J are TRBV5-1 and TRBJ2-2, with 10 bases lining up with TRBD2. Germline V gene sequence: CDR1 SGHRS, CDR2 YFSETQ. With V trimmed by 5 bases and J by 4 bases, 8 bases remained unmatched. This CDR3 has 16 residues. The CDR3 nucleotides are TGCGCCAGCAGAAACCAGCGGGAGGGTAGCACCGGGGAGCTGTTTTTT. Translating it yields CASRNQREGSTGELFF.

V usage is TRBV7-9 and J usage is TRBJ1-4; 9 bases are a match to TRBD1. Losses at the gene ends were 5 bases for V and 7 bases for J; bases not matched to a gene: 5. The length of the CDR3 is 14 residues. Germline-derived CDR1 and CDR2 are SEHNR and FQNEAQ (reference sequence). The DNA of the CDR3 is TGTGCCAGCAGCCCCGGGACAGGGTTTGAAAAACTGTTTTTT. Translation: CASSPGTGFEKLFF.

The CDR3 DNA reads TGTGCCAGCAGCCAAAATTCCAGGGGGCTGACGGGCTACACCTTC. It encodes CASSQNSRGLTGYTF. The J gene is TRBJ1-2, the V gene TRBV14; 8 bases fit TRBD1. Germline V lookup: CDR1 SGHDN, CDR2 FVKESK. The junction had 10 bases not matched to a gene; V was cut back by 2 bases and J by 8 bases. This CDR3 spans 15 amino acids.

The V call is TRBV9, the J call TRBJ2-5; 9 bases are shared with TRBD2. This CDR3 is 17 amino acids long. CDR1 is SGDLS and CDR2 is YYNGEE in the germline V gene. V trimming: 0 bases; J trimming: 0 bases; junction bases outside the gene matches: 6. Here the CDR3 DNA reads TGTGCCAGCAGCGTAGCTTTCAGCGGGGGGTACCAAGAGACCCAGTACTTC. Its translation: CASSVAFSGGYQETQYF.

The genes are TRBV6-5 and TRBJ2-7; 9 positions agree with TRBD1. This CDR3 spans 15 amino acids. Germline loops: CDR1 MNHEY, CDR2 SVGAGI. V dropped 7 bases and J dropped 2; count of bases not matched to a gene: 9. CDR3 region: CASKDGTGLPYEQYF. CDR3 bases: TGTGCCAGCAAGGACGGGACAGGGTTGCCCTACGAGCAGTACTTC.

This chain joins TRBV5-4 and TRBJ2-6, with 10 bases fitting TRBD1. The junction had 6 bases not matched to a gene; V was cut back by 6 bases and J by 0 bases. CDR3 size: 17 residues. The germline V gene encodes CDR1 SGHNT and CDR2 YYREEE (reference sequence). This CDR3 is CASNRRTGGSGANVLTF. The DNA for the CDR3 is TGTGCCAGCAACCGCAGGACAGGGGGCTCTGGGGCCAACGTCCTGACTTTC.

The CDR3 coding sequence is TGTGCCACCAGCGGTCCGGTTAGCTCTGGAAACACCATATATTTT. Translation: CATSGPVSSGNTIYF. The chain is built from TRBV15 and TRBJ1-3; D is unresolved. Trimming left V 5 bases short and J 0 bases short, with 11 bases between. The CDR3 length is 15 residues. Germline V gene sequence: CDR1 LNHNV, CDR2 YYDKDF (reference sequence).

V usage is TRBV2 and J usage is TRBJ2-6; D is possibly TRBD2 (6 bases). The germline gives CDR1 SNHLY, CDR2 FYNNEI. The ends were cut back, 1 base at V and 0 bases at J, with 16 bases in the middle. The CDR3 has 19 amino acids. The CDR3 loop is CASSEVEGDSYSGANVLTF. The CDR3 DNA is TGTGCCAGCAGTGAAGTTGAAGGGGACTCTTACTCTGGGGCCAACGTCCTGACTTTC. Using reference TRBV2 and TRBJ2-6 for the parts outside the CDR3, the full variable domain is EPEVTQTPSHQVTQMGQEVILRCVPISNHLYFYWYRQILGQKVEFLVSFYNNEISEKSEIFDDQFSVERPDGSNFTLKIRSTKLEDSAMYFCASSEVEGDSYSGANVLTFGAGSRLTVL.

The chain combines TRBV30 with TRBJ1-5, with 8 bases fitting TRBD1. The V gene's germline CDR1 is GTSNPN and CDR2 SVGIG (reference sequence). The CDR3 is 15 amino acids. The junction had 8 bases not matched to a gene; V was cut back by 5 bases and J by 2 bases. The chain's CDR3 is CAWGRPGQGNQPQHF. CDR3 sequence (DNA): TGTGCCTGGGGTCGACCGGGACAGGGCAATCAGCCCCAGCATTTT.

The V gene is TRBV18, the J gene TRBJ1-4; TRBD1 agrees at 7 bases. Germline assignment: CDR1 KGHSH and CDR2 LQKENI. This CDR3 contains 13 residues. After removal of 5 bases from V and 8 bases from J, the junction contained 5 bases not matched to a gene. The CDR3 DNA follows: TGTGCCAGCTCAGAGGGGGCAAAGGAAAAACTGTTTTTT. Translating gives CASSEGAKEKLFF.

The chain combines TRBV27 with TRBJ1-2, with D tentatively TRBD1 (6 bases). CDR3 length: 14 amino acids. Looked up from germline, CDR1 is MNHEY and CDR2 is SMNVEV (reference sequence). The V end lost 2 bases, the J end lost 8 bases, and 15 bases lay between the germline ends. The CDR3 DNA is TGTGCCAGCAGTTTAGTCGGGGGGCTATGGGGCTACACCTTC. Its protein is CASSLVGGLWGYTF.

This clone was counted a single time. V gene TRBV9 combines with J gene TRBJ2-5, with 9 nucleotides matching TRBD1. Germline CDR1 is SGDLS and CDR2 is YYNGEE. The CDR3 totals 16 residues. The V and J ends lost 4 bases and 2 bases, in that order; junction bases with no gene match: 9. The DNA of the CDR3 is TGTGCCAGCAGCACCGCACCGGGGACAGGGCAAGAGACCCAGTACTTC. It specifies CASSTAPGTGQETQYF.

This clone was recorded only once. This chain connects TRBV18 to TRBJ1-4; D unclear. This CDR3 is built from 14 residues. V was pared by 3 bases and J by 5 bases, with 10 bases between. CDR1 is KGHSH and CDR2 is LQKENI in the germline V gene. The CDR3 region is CASSPPTGNEKLFF. In DNA form, the CDR3 reads TGTGCCAGCTCACCCCCGACGGGGAATGAAAAACTGTTTTTT.

This sequence joins TRBV27 and TRBJ2-1; D is perhaps TRBD1 (5 bases). Germline V CDR1 and CDR2: MNHEY, SMNVEV (reference sequence). V lost 3 bases, J lost 4 bases, and 13 bases lay in between. The CDR3 is made up of 15 amino acids. The chain's CDR3 is CASSFRQGLYNEQFF. CDR3 DNA sequence: TGTGCCAGCAGTTTCCGGCAGGGTTTATACAATGAGCAGTTCTTC.

On this clone: One junction end does not reproduce the germline sequence, and a read error may be involved. The V gene is TRBV29-1, the J gene TRBJ2-2; the D gene is possibly TRBD1 (6 bases). The CDR3 contains 14 residues. Germline V CDR1 and CDR2: SQVTM, ANQGSEA. For the CDR3, the DNA is TGCAGCGTGGAAGGGACAAAGAACACCGGGGAGCTGTTTTTT. Protein product: CSVEGTKNTGELFF.

The chain has TRBV5-1 and TRBJ2-5; 9 bases are shared with TRBD2. This CDR3 comprises 16 residues. Germline values: CDR1 SGHRS, CDR2 YFSETQ. Trimming took 5 bases from V and 1 from J; bases not matched to a gene: 9. The CDR3 sequence is CASRTGSGRPQETQYF. Written as DNA, the CDR3 is TGCGCCAGCAGGACCGGAAGCGGGAGGCCCCAAGAGACCCAGTACTTC.

The V call is TRBV7-9, the J call TRBJ1-3; D call uncertain. V gave up 2 bases and J gave up 5 bases, with 4 bases separating them. Looked up from germline, CDR1 is SEHNR and CDR2 is FQNEAQ (reference sequence). The CDR3 is 12 amino acids. The CDR3 DNA is TGTGCCAGCAGCTTAAGCAGAAACACCATATATTTT. This translates into CASSLSRNTIYF.

The chain employs TRBV6-6 and TRBJ1-1; unclear D gene. V was shortened by 5 bases and J by 0 bases, with 13 bases between the two germline ends. The CDR3 covers 15 residues. Germline lookup yields CDR1 MNHNY and CDR2 SVGAGI (reference sequence). CDR3 nucleotide sequence: TGTGCCAGCAGTCGCCACCATGAGATGAACACTGAAGCTTTCTTT. It specifies CASSRHHEMNTEAFF.

The J gene is TRBJ2-5, the V gene TRBV7-2; 10 nucleotides line up with TRBD1. The germline gives CDR1 SGHTA, CDR2 FQGNSA. The CDR3 length is 14 residues. J gave up 5 bases and V 4 bases, and 4 bases lay outside the gene matches. This chain's CDR3 is CASSSGQGGETQYF. Written as DNA, the CDR3 is TGTGCCAGCAGCTCTGGACAGGGGGGCGAGACCCAGTACTTC.

V is TRBV2 and J is TRBJ1-2; D remains unclear. There are 14 residues in the CDR3. With 1 base removed from V and 7 bases from J, the gap between germline ends came to 13 bases. Germline-derived CDR1 and CDR2 are SNHLY and FYNNEI. CDR3 amino acids: CASSEEETMGGYTF. The CDR3 nucleotides are TGTGCCAGCAGTGAAGAGGAGACGATGGGTGGCTACACCTTC.

This clone was seen only once. The rearrangement links TRBV6-6 to TRBJ2-1, with a possible D match to TRBD2 (5 bases). Trimming cost V 2 bases and J 1 base, with 9 bases left between them. The CDR3 is made up of 15 amino acids. CDR1 and CDR2 from the germline V gene are MNHNY and SVGAGI (reference sequence). CDR3 in DNA: TGTGCCAGCAGTTACGTTGGCGGGTCCTACAATGAGCAGTTCTTC. Translation gives CASSYVGGSYNEQFF.

The chain employs TRBV10-2 and TRBJ2-7; 11 bases map to TRBD1. This CDR3 comprises 12 residues. Germline V CDR1 and CDR2: WSHSY, SAAADI. V lost 11 bases to trimming and J lost 6 bases; unmatched junction nucleotides: 6. The CDR3 DNA follows: TGCGCCGCTAGGACAGGGGGCGGCGAGCAGTACTTC. This codes for CAARTGGGEQYF.

The V and J genes are TRBV19 and TRBJ1-4; D remains unclear. The germline gives CDR1 LNHDA, CDR2 SQIVND (reference sequence). The germline V and J ends were trimmed by 2 bases and 0 bases, with 4 bases remaining between them. The CDR3 has 14 amino acids. This CDR3 reads CASSIPSTNEKLFF. CDR3 DNA: TGTGCCAGTAGTATACCGTCAACTAATGAAAAACTGTTTTTT.

The rearrangement uses TRBV9 and TRBJ2-3, with 8 bases identical to TRBD2. Looked up from germline, CDR1 is SGDLS and CDR2 is YYNGEE. The CDR3 has 14 amino acids. The J segment lost 7 bases and the V segment lost 3 bases, leaving 7 bases of the junction unmatched. CDR3 in DNA: TGTGCCAGCAGCGCCGCGACTAGCGATAATACGCAGTATTTT. Its protein is CASSAATSDNTQYF. The full variable domain, with the rest looked up from reference TRBV9 and TRBJ2-3, is DSGVTQTPKHLITATGQRVTLRCSPRSGDLSVYWYQQSLDQGLQFLIQYYNGEERAKGNILERFSAQQFPDLHSELNLSSLELGDSALYFCASSAATSDNTQYFGPGTRLTVL.

The V and J genes are TRBV9 and TRBJ1-5; TRBD1 is a possible D gene (6 bases). The V and J ends lost 0 bases and 5 bases respectively, with 15 bases between them. Germline CDR1 is SGDLS and CDR2 is YYNGEE. This CDR3 has 16 residues. The CDR3 is CASSVGGRENDQPQHF. The CDR3 DNA reads TGTGCCAGCAGCGTAGGGGGGCGCGAAAACGATCAGCCCCAGCATTTT.